This TCR beta chain was retrieved from a study of cytomegalovirus exposure and HLA in healthy donors. General study findings and limits: A later analysis reportedly found fewer N-insertions in an Asian-associated ancestry cluster than the approximately 700-donor mean. Reportedly, HLA-A and HLA-B alleles of most subjects were accurately predicted from TCR beta. It was reportedly the case that the classifier diagnosed cytomegalovirus status with high specificity and sensitivity.

PCR amplification relied on 60 Vbeta primers (plus 13 Jbeta primers). TCRdb keeps only in-frame clones here, not all; method: immunoSEQ multiplex PCR. Of 150,000 to 200,000 clones in the sample, approximately 83% were seen once. Regarding this clone: Its antigen is currently unknown.

From germline, CDR1 is MNHEY and CDR2 SVGAGI. CDR3 length equals 13 residues. Trimming left V 4 bases short and J 6 bases short, with 10 bases between. The TCR originated in a man younger than 30 in good health and CMV-seropositive. The sample comprised PBMCs. The J gene is TRBJ1-5, the V gene TRBV6-5; TRBD1 is a possible D gene (5 bases). In DNA form, the CDR3 reads TGTGCCAGCAGTTTTTCAGGGTTTCAGCCCCAGCATTTT. This translates into CASSFSGFQPQHF.